The sample holds a few counts of the clone carrying this TCR beta chain. The antigen is not known. These data originate in a study of shared clonotypes between healthy human individuals. Findings and caveats of the study: Richness estimates generally favored naive over memory subsets. Sampling included only blood; tissue repertoires likely differ.

The CDR3 totals 14 residues. Germline V gene sequence: CDR1 MNHNS, CDR2 SASEGT. The V gene lost 7 bases and the J gene lost 1 base, with 11 bases spanning the gap. Some clones are missing from TCRdb's copy, which holds only in-frame ones; the method was immunoSEQ multiplex PCR. The sample includes millions of clones, over 85% seen only once; the top ten take 0.1% to 0.15%. Sequenced sample: naive CD4+ T cells sorted from blood. Subset of the sample: CD45RA+ positively selected. This sequence joins TRBV6-1 and TRBJ1-5; the D is unclear. The source is a man aged 18-30 years in good health. The CDR3 DNA follows: TGTGCCAGCAATTCCGGGATAAGCAATCAGCCCCAGCATTTT. The encoded protein is CASNSGISNQPQHF.